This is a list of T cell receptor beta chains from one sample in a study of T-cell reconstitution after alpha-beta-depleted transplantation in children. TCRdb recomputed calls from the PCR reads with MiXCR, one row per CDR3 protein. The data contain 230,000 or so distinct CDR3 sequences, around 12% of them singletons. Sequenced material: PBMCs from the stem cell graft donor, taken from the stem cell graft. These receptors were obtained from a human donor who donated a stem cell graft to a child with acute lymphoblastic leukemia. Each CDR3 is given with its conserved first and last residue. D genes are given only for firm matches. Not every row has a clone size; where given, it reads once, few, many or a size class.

cdr3_aa: CASSSLAGARLDTQYF
cdr3_nt: TGTGCCAGCAGCTCCTTAGCGGGGGCGAGGTTAGATACGCAGTATTTT
clone_size: many
j_call: TRBJ2-3
d_call: TRBD2
v_call: TRBV7-2

cdr3_aa: CASTPGLRYNEQFF
cdr3_nt: TGTGCCAGCACACCGGGACTTCGCTACAATGAGCAGTTCTTC
clone_size: many
j_call: TRBJ2-1
d_call: -
v_call: TRBV5-8

cdr3_aa: CASSPTGTYQPQHF
cdr3_nt: TGTGCCAGCAGCCCTACAGGGACCTATCAGCCCCAGCATTTT
clone_size: -
j_call: TRBJ1-5
d_call: -
v_call: TRBV6-1

cdr3_aa: CASSLEASPTEAFF
cdr3_nt: TGCGCCAGCAGCTTGGAGGCCAGTCCCACTGAAGCTTTCTTT
clone_size: -
j_call: TRBJ1-1
d_call: -
v_call: TRBV5-1

cdr3_aa: CSLTRGGSPYEQYF
cdr3_nt: TGCAGCCTCACGCGCGGGGGAAGTCCCTACGAGCAGTACTTC
clone_size: few
j_call: TRBJ2-7
d_call: TRBD2
v_call: TRBV20-1

cdr3_aa: CASSLVWGSGANVLTF
cdr3_nt: TGTGCCAGCAGTTTAGTTTGGGGGTCTGGGGCCAACGTCCTGACTTTC
clone_size: many
j_call: TRBJ2-6
d_call: -
v_call: TRBV28

cdr3_aa: CASSLGGLAMEELFF
cdr3_nt: TGTGCCAGCAGTTTGGGGGGACTCGCCATGGAGGAGCTGTTTTTT
clone_size: many
j_call: TRBJ2-2
d_call: -
v_call: TRBV12-3/TRBV12-4

cdr3_aa: CASSPRDLNEKLFF
cdr3_nt: TGTGCCAGCAGTCCACGGGATTTGAATGAAAAACTGTTTTTT
clone_size: many
j_call: TRBJ1-4
d_call: -
v_call: TRBV6-1

cdr3_aa: CASSSDGDWATYNEQFF
cdr3_nt: TGTGCCAGCAGCTCAGACGGGGACTGGGCTACCTACAATGAGCAGTTCTTC
clone_size: many
j_call: TRBJ2-1
d_call: -
v_call: TRBV7-9

cdr3_aa: CATSDFRGYEAFF
cdr3_nt: TGTGCCACCAGTGATTTTCGGGGATATGAAGCTTTCTTT
clone_size: many
j_call: TRBJ1-1
d_call: -
v_call: TRBV24-1

cdr3_aa: CASSEQGIDTQYF
cdr3_nt: TGTGCCAGCAGTGAACAGGGTATAGATACGCAGTATTTT
clone_size: many
j_call: TRBJ2-3
d_call: -
v_call: TRBV12-3/TRBV12-4

cdr3_aa: CSVTPGGLPEAFF
cdr3_nt: TGCAGCGTTACTCCGGGTGGGTTGCCTGAAGCTTTCTTT
clone_size: many
j_call: TRBJ1-1
d_call: -
v_call: TRBV29-1

cdr3_aa: CSAGSGRGLGADTQYF
cdr3_nt: TGCAGTGCTGGGAGCGGGAGAGGTTTGGGCGCAGATACGCAGTATTTT
clone_size: many
j_call: TRBJ2-3
d_call: TRBD2
v_call: TRBV20-1

cdr3_aa: CATSGLAGVEQYF
cdr3_nt: TGTGCCACCTCGGGACTAGCGGGAGTCGAGCAGTACTTC
clone_size: many
j_call: TRBJ2-7
d_call: TRBD2
v_call: TRBV7-9

cdr3_aa: CASSRTYPSTDTQYF
cdr3_nt: TGTGCCAGCAGCCGGACGTATCCTAGCACAGATACGCAGTATTTT
clone_size: many
j_call: TRBJ2-3
d_call: -
v_call: TRBV5-6

cdr3_aa: CSARGPKGPEAFF
cdr3_nt: TGCAGTGCTAGAGGACCCAAGGGTCCTGAAGCTTTCTTT
clone_size: many
j_call: TRBJ1-1
d_call: -
v_call: TRBV20-1

cdr3_aa: CSALGQPANTGELFF
cdr3_nt: TGCAGCGCCCTCGGACAGCCAGCGAACACCGGGGAGCTGTTTTTT
clone_size: many
j_call: TRBJ2-2
d_call: -
v_call: TRBV29-1

cdr3_aa: CASSARWVAGGGEQYF
cdr3_nt: TGTGCCAGCAGCGCCAGATGGGTAGCGGGAGGTGGCGAGCAGTACTTC
clone_size: few
j_call: TRBJ2-7
d_call: TRBD2
v_call: TRBV7-3

cdr3_aa: CASRGGRVHNEQFF
cdr3_nt: TGTGCCAGCAGGGGCGGGAGGGTTCACAATGAGCAGTTCTTC
clone_size: many
j_call: TRBJ2-1
d_call: TRBD2
v_call: TRBV28

cdr3_aa: CASSRQPGETQYF
cdr3_nt: TGCGCCAGCAGCCGTCAGCCCGGGGAGACCCAGTACTTC
clone_size: many
j_call: TRBJ2-5
d_call: -
v_call: TRBV5-1

cdr3_aa: CASRVRTGYSNQPQHF
cdr3_nt: TGTGCCAGCAGAGTTAGGACAGGGTATAGCAATCAGCCCCAGCATTTT
clone_size: many
j_call: TRBJ1-5
d_call: TRBD1
v_call: TRBV9

cdr3_aa: CSAIILNYNEQFF
cdr3_nt: TGCAGCGCTATAATACTAAATTACAATGAGCAGTTCTTC
clone_size: many
j_call: TRBJ2-1
d_call: -
v_call: TRBV29-1

cdr3_aa: CASSVALLAGGNTGELFF
cdr3_nt: TGTGCCAGCAGCGTAGCCCTCCTAGCGGGGGGAAACACCGGGGAGCTGTTTTTT
clone_size: many
j_call: TRBJ2-2
d_call: TRBD2
v_call: TRBV7-2

cdr3_aa: CASSPVGRSYNEQFF
cdr3_nt: TGTGCCAGTAGTCCCGTGGGCCGTTCCTACAATGAGCAGTTCTTC
clone_size: many
j_call: TRBJ2-1
d_call: -
v_call: TRBV19

cdr3_aa: CASSTGGFDTEAFF
cdr3_nt: TGCGCCAGCAGCACAGGGGGCTTTGACACTGAAGCTTTCTTT
clone_size: many
j_call: TRBJ1-1
d_call: TRBD1
v_call: TRBV5-1

cdr3_aa: CASFRGGNSYNEQFF
cdr3_nt: TGTGCCAGCTTTCGAGGGGGTAACTCCTACAATGAGCAGTTCTTC
clone_size: -
j_call: TRBJ2-1
d_call: -
v_call: TRBV7-9

cdr3_aa: CATRQGGSYNEQFF
cdr3_nt: TGTGCCACCAGACAGGGGGGATCCTACAATGAGCAGTTCTTC
clone_size: many
j_call: TRBJ2-1
d_call: TRBD1
v_call: TRBV24-1

cdr3_aa: CASSGRVWSGGPPEADTQYF
cdr3_nt: TGTGCCAGCAGCGGGAGGGTATGGAGCGGGGGGCCTCCAGAGGCAGATACGCAGTATTTT
clone_size: many
j_call: TRBJ2-3
d_call: TRBD2
v_call: TRBV9

cdr3_aa: CASSYSLTGVGYTF
cdr3_nt: TGTGCCAGCAGTTACTCCCTAACAGGGGTGGGCTACACCTTC
clone_size: few
j_call: TRBJ1-2
d_call: TRBD1
v_call: TRBV6-5

cdr3_aa: CASSYPGTVDEQYF
cdr3_nt: TGTGCCAGCAGTTACCCTGGGACGGTCGACGAGCAGTACTTC
clone_size: many
j_call: TRBJ2-7
d_call: -
v_call: TRBV6-5

cdr3_aa: CASSATGPLAGDTQYF
cdr3_nt: TGTGCCAGCAGCGCGACGGGACCGCTAGCGGGGGATACGCAGTATTTT
clone_size: many
j_call: TRBJ2-3
d_call: TRBD2
v_call: TRBV2

cdr3_aa: CASSLGGVNSPLHF
cdr3_nt: TGTGCCAGCAGCTTAGGCGGGGTAAATTCACCCCTCCACTTT
clone_size: many
j_call: TRBJ1-6
d_call: -
v_call: TRBV11-2

cdr3_aa: CASSAHSRTANTEAFF
cdr3_nt: TGTGCCAGCAGCGCCCACTCCCGGACAGCCAACACTGAAGCTTTCTTT
clone_size: many
j_call: TRBJ1-1
d_call: -
v_call: TRBV9

cdr3_aa: CASSPYRDGEQYF
cdr3_nt: TGTGCCAGCAGTCCTTACAGGGATGGCGAGCAGTACTTC
clone_size: many
j_call: TRBJ2-7
d_call: -
v_call: TRBV27

cdr3_aa: CSAPFRDTRSSSYEQYF
cdr3_nt: TGCAGTGCTCCTTTCCGGGACACCCGATCGAGCTCCTACGAGCAGTACTTC
clone_size: many
j_call: TRBJ2-7
d_call: -
v_call: TRBV20-1

cdr3_aa: CASSVGQGRLNTEAFF
cdr3_nt: TGTGCCAGCAGCGTAGGCCAGGGGCGATTGAACACTGAAGCTTTCTTT
clone_size: -
j_call: TRBJ1-1
d_call: -
v_call: TRBV9

cdr3_aa: CASSLAWGQGENPQHF
cdr3_nt: TGTGCCAGCAGCTTAGCGTGGGGCCAGGGAGAAAACCCCCAGCATTTT
clone_size: many
j_call: TRBJ1-5
d_call: -
v_call: TRBV7-8

cdr3_aa: CASSFYSSGTSGNTQYF
cdr3_nt: TGTGCCAGCAGTTTTTACAGCTCCGGGACTAGCGGTAATACGCAGTATTTT
clone_size: many
j_call: TRBJ2-3
d_call: TRBD2
v_call: TRBV12-3/TRBV12-4

cdr3_aa: CASSFPNAEEQYF
cdr3_nt: TGTGCCAGCAGCTTTCCCAATGCGGAAGAGCAGTACTTC
clone_size: -
j_call: TRBJ2-7
d_call: -
v_call: TRBV5-4

cdr3_aa: CATSRGQGARWPQHF
cdr3_nt: TGTGCCACCAGCAGAGGTCAGGGGGCGAGGTGGCCCCAGCATTTT
clone_size: many
j_call: TRBJ1-5
d_call: TRBD1
v_call: TRBV15

cdr3_aa: CSAEGLAGGGVAKNIQYF
cdr3_nt: TGCAGTGCAGAGGGACTAGCGGGGGGGGGAGTAGCCAAAAACATTCAGTACTTC
clone_size: -
j_call: TRBJ2-4
d_call: TRBD2
v_call: TRBV20-1

cdr3_aa: CASSKRTGVEQYF
cdr3_nt: TGTGCCAGCAGCAAAAGAACAGGGGTCGAGCAGTACTTC
clone_size: many
j_call: TRBJ2-7
d_call: -
v_call: TRBV21-1

cdr3_aa: CASSLGPGGTEAFF
cdr3_nt: TGCGCCAGCAGCTTAGGTCCAGGGGGGACTGAAGCTTTCTTT
clone_size: many
j_call: TRBJ1-1
d_call: TRBD1
v_call: TRBV5-1

cdr3_aa: CAITPGQGKGEQYF
cdr3_nt: TGTGCCATCACCCCCGGGCAGGGGAAGGGCGAGCAGTACTTC
clone_size: many
j_call: TRBJ2-7
d_call: -
v_call: TRBV10-3

cdr3_aa: CAISEWGGSSYEQYF
cdr3_nt: TGTGCCATCAGTGAGTGGGGGGGGAGCTCCTACGAGCAGTACTTC
clone_size: many
j_call: TRBJ2-7
d_call: TRBD2
v_call: TRBV10-3

cdr3_aa: CASSLGGEDTDTQYF
cdr3_nt: TGTGCCAGCAGCTTAGGGGGGGAGGACACAGATACGCAGTATTTT
clone_size: many
j_call: TRBJ2-3
d_call: -
v_call: TRBV11-2

cdr3_aa: CASTELTGGKNIQYF
cdr3_nt: TGTGCCAGCACCGAACTGACAGGGGGCAAAAACATTCAGTACTTC
clone_size: many
j_call: TRBJ2-4
d_call: TRBD1
v_call: TRBV6-1

cdr3_aa: CSARDQQGARNSPLHF
cdr3_nt: TGCAGTGCTAGAGACCAACAGGGGGCGCGGAATTCACCCCTCCACTTT
clone_size: many
j_call: TRBJ1-6
d_call: TRBD1
v_call: TRBV20-1

cdr3_aa: CASRGPTYEQYF
cdr3_nt: TGTGCCAGCAGGGGGCCGACCTACGAGCAGTACTTC
clone_size: many
j_call: TRBJ2-7
d_call: -
v_call: TRBV28

cdr3_aa: CSALDRGSDEQFF
cdr3_nt: TGCAGTGCCTTGGACAGGGGGAGCGATGAGCAGTTCTTC
clone_size: -
j_call: TRBJ2-1
d_call: TRBD1
v_call: TRBV20-1

cdr3_aa: CASTVSLNQPQHF
cdr3_nt: TGTGCCAGTACCGTGTCACTCAATCAGCCCCAGCATTTT
clone_size: -
j_call: TRBJ1-5
d_call: -
v_call: TRBV19

cdr3_aa: CASSRDISYEQYF
cdr3_nt: TGTGCCAGCAGCAGGGACATTTCCTACGAGCAGTACTTC
clone_size: many
j_call: TRBJ2-7
d_call: -
v_call: TRBV7-9

cdr3_aa: CSAGVAGRDEQFF
cdr3_nt: TGCAGCGCCGGGGTAGCGGGGCGGGATGAGCAGTTCTTC
clone_size: many
j_call: TRBJ2-1
d_call: TRBD2
v_call: TRBV29-1

cdr3_aa: CASSLPSGTGAPGANVLTF
cdr3_nt: TGTGCCAGCAGTCTTCCCTCCGGGACAGGGGCACCCGGGGCCAACGTCCTGACTTTC
clone_size: few
j_call: TRBJ2-6
d_call: TRBD1
v_call: TRBV6-4

cdr3_aa: CASSLVTRDLIESTDTQYF
cdr3_nt: TGTGCCAGCAGTTTAGTGACACGCGACCTGATTGAAAGCACAGATACGCAGTATTTT
clone_size: -
j_call: TRBJ2-3
d_call: -
v_call: TRBV28

cdr3_aa: CATTGSDTQYF
cdr3_nt: TGTGCCACTACCGGGTCAGATACGCAGTATTTT
clone_size: many
j_call: TRBJ2-3
d_call: -
v_call: TRBV27

cdr3_aa: CSVVSDRDRQGEQYF
cdr3_nt: TGCAGCGTTGTCTCCGACCGGGATAGACAGGGCGAGCAGTACTTC
clone_size: many
j_call: TRBJ2-7
d_call: TRBD1
v_call: TRBV29-1

cdr3_aa: CATSDGQGTDTQYF
cdr3_nt: TGTGCCACCAGTGATGGACAGGGCACAGATACGCAGTATTTT
clone_size: many
j_call: TRBJ2-3
d_call: TRBD1
v_call: TRBV24-1

cdr3_aa: CASSLFQGKFIYEQYF
cdr3_nt: TGTGCCAGCAGCTTGTTCCAGGGAAAATTCATCTACGAGCAGTACTTC
clone_size: -
j_call: TRBJ2-7
d_call: -
v_call: TRBV5-4